Presented here are 4 T cell receptor beta chains from one specimen sequenced in a study of blood T cells in healthy people across ages (dated by TCRdb to the mid-2010s). Libraries were prepared through 5' RACE. This sample was sequenced with an Illumina HiSeq 2500. The second PCR ran for about 6 to 12 cycles and used a J-beta primer mix along with a sample-barcoded 5' primer. TCRdb's own reprocessing of the public reads used fastp at Q25 and MiXCR and kept productive beta chains. Identical CDR3 proteins give one entry, which carries the most common genes and DNA. The sample yields 750,000 or so distinct CDR3 sequences; 25% were counted once. 9.4% of the sample lies in the top ten. The same data also contributed to another study, on T cells of mothers and their children.

The material sequenced was blood. These receptors were obtained from a boy aged 5-17 years in good health.

This clonotype was seen a handful of times. The chain employs TRBV9 and TRBJ1-2, with TRBD1 as a possible D gene (6 bases). The length of the CDR3 is 16 residues. Trimming took 3 bases from V and 1 from J, leaving 16 bases between them. The germline V gene encodes CDR1 SGDLS and CDR2 YYNGEE. The CDR3 sequence: CASSGLHRDYNYGYTF. CDR3 sequence (DNA): TGTGCCAGCAGCGGACTCCACAGGGATTATAACTATGGCTACACCTTC.

This clonotype has just a few counts. This chain joins TRBV10-3 and TRBJ2-1; 7 bases agree with TRBD1. CDR1 and CDR2 from the germline V gene are ENHRY and SYGVKD. V dropped 2 bases and J dropped 9; count of bases not matched to a gene: 10. CDR3 length: 15 residues. The CDR3 is CAISERGLIVTEQFF. CDR3 bases: TGTGCCATCAGTGAGAGGGGGCTGATCGTCACTGAGCAGTTCTTC.

The chain links TRBV12-3 or TRBV12-4 to TRBJ1-4, with TRBD1 matching over 7 bases. The CDR3 has 14 residues. Losses at the gene ends were 2 bases for V and 7 bases for J; bases not matched to a gene: 4. The chain's CDR3 is CASSLNRGLEKLFF. The CDR3 coding sequence is TGTGCCAGCAGTTTAAATAGGGGGCTTGAAAAACTGTTTTTT.

This clonotype appeared a few times. This chain connects TRBV7-9 to TRBJ1-5; no reliable D call. This CDR3 contains 14 residues. V lost 1 base to trimming and J lost 4 bases, with 8 bases between them. Germline V gene lookup returns CDR1 SEHNR and CDR2 FQNEAQ (reference sequence). The CDR3 nucleotides are TGTGCCAGCAGCTTAGTTTCAGAAAATCAGCCCCAGCATTTT. Its protein is CASSLVSENQPQHF.